These T cell receptor beta chains were read from a single sample in a study of naive and memory T cell subsets. Each CDR3 protein is one row after TCRdb ran MiXCR on the UMI-ligation and nested PCR reads. This sample yields around 130,000 distinct CDR3 sequences, of which 30% to 45% are seen a single time; approximately 0.87% belongs to the top ten. The material sequenced was central memory CD4+ T cells from blood. The receptors here all came from a human donor in good health. The CDR3 runs from the conserved cysteine through the conserved F or W. A D gene is named only where the DNA matches it firmly. Expanded clones are given a class, and other clones once, few, many or no size at all.

-,TRBJ2-7,TRBD1,TRBV6-6,CASSSTGASYEQYF,TGTGCCAGCAGTTCGACAGGGGCGTCGTACGAGCAGTACTTC
few,TRBJ2-7,-,TRBV6-2/TRBV6-3,CASSSWGSYEQYF,TGTGCCAGCAGTTCTTGGGGGTCCTACGAGCAGTACTTC
-,TRBJ1-1,-,TRBV20-1,CSADAGVVAEAFF,TGCAGTGCTGATGCAGGGGTCGTCGCTGAAGCTTTCTTT
-,TRBJ2-7,-,TRBV28,CASSSLPTEQYF,TGTGCCAGCAGTTCCCTCCCTACGGAGCAGTACTTC
many,TRBJ2-1,TRBD1,TRBV20-1,CSALRQGHNEQFF,TGCAGTGCACTGCGACAGGGTCATAATGAGCAGTTCTTC
-,TRBJ2-7,TRBD2,TRBV5-1,CASSEGPSGREYEQYF,TGCGCCAGCAGTGAGGGACCTAGCGGGAGGGAGTACGAGCAGTACTTC
-,TRBJ2-3,TRBD2,TRBV6-2/TRBV6-3,CASSWIPGLAGGESRQYF,TGTGCCAGCAGTTGGATACCGGGACTAGCGGGAGGAGAATCAAGGCAGTATTTT
few,TRBJ2-1,-,TRBV7-9,CASSELGYNEQFF,TGTGCCAGCAGCGAGTTGGGATACAATGAGCAGTTCTTC
-,TRBJ1-1,-,TRBV28,CASSFGDRPNTEAFF,TGTGCCAGCAGTTTCGGAGACAGGCCGAACACTGAAGCTTTCTTT
few,TRBJ2-5,TRBD2,TRBV4-1,CASSLSGSKTQYF,TGCGCCAGCAGCCTTAGCGGGAGTAAGACCCAGTACTTC
few,TRBJ2-1,TRBD2,TRBV20-1,CSATQTSGGEQFF,TGCAGTGCTACTCAGACTAGCGGGGGAGAGCAGTTCTTC
-,TRBJ2-2,-,TRBV28,CASSLRDSNTGELFF,TGTGCCAGCAGTTTAAGGGATTCGAACACCGGGGAGCTGTTTTTT
-,TRBJ2-7,-,TRBV11-2,CASSFGPIEQYF,TGTGCCAGCAGCTTCGGACCTATAGAGCAGTACTTC
-,TRBJ1-4,TRBD1,TRBV29-1,CSAMTGREKLFF,TGCAGCGCAATGACAGGGAGAGAAAAACTGTTTTTT
-,TRBJ2-5,-,TRBV18,CASSPFARGQETQYF,TGTGCCAGCTCACCCTTTGCTAGAGGCCAAGAGACCCAGTACTTC
many,TRBJ2-7,TRBD2,TRBV28,CATHSAGLGLYEQYF,TGTGCCACTCACTCAGCGGGACTAGGTCTCTACGAGCAGTACTTC
few,TRBJ2-7,-,TRBV5-1,CASSLGLESTPSSYEQYF,TGCGCCAGCAGCTTGGGTCTCGAAAGTACCCCAAGCTCCTACGAGCAGTACTTC
few,TRBJ1-1,-,TRBV2,CASTGDRSSFEAFF,TGTGCCAGCACGGGAGATAGGTCTTCTTTTGAAGCTTTCTTT
few,TRBJ1-1,-,TRBV27,CASGRLTGNTEAFF,TGTGCCAGCGGTCGTTTGACAGGGAACACTGAAGCTTTCTTT
-,TRBJ2-7,TRBD2,TRBV3-1,CASSQGLAGPRGREQYF,TGTGCCAGCAGCCAAGGACTAGCGGGACCTCGGGGGAGGGAGCAGTACTTC
-,TRBJ2-7,TRBD2,TRBV20-1,CSADKGTSVSEQYF,TGCAGTGCGGACAAAGGGACTAGCGTATCCGAGCAGTACTTC
few,TRBJ2-3,-,TRBV7-2,CASSLDYRSTDTQYF,TGTGCCAGCAGCTTAGACTACCGTAGCACAGATACGCAGTATTTT
few,TRBJ1-1,-,TRBV3-1,CASSQVSGSRKAFF,TGTGCCAGCAGCCAAGTTTCGGGCAGTCGAAAAGCTTTCTTT
few,TRBJ2-5,-,TRBV20-1,CSARAQGETQYF,TGCAGTGCTAGAGCACAAGGAGAGACCCAGTACTTC
few,TRBJ1-5,-,TRBV28,CASSPVQGVSNQPQHF,TGTGCCAGCAGTCCCGTACAGGGTGTTAGCAATCAGCCCCAGCATTTT
-,TRBJ1-1,TRBD1,TRBV20-1,CSAKDRTRNAEAFF,TGCAGTGCCAAGGACAGGACAAGGAACGCTGAAGCTTTCTTT
-,TRBJ2-2,-,TRBV7-2,CASSLALATGELFF,TGTGCCAGCAGCTTAGCACTAGCTACCGGGGAGCTGTTTTTT
few,TRBJ2-3,TRBD2,TRBV29-1,CSVAGGADTQYF,TGCAGCGTTGCGGGGGGTGCCGATACGCAGTATTTT
-,TRBJ2-1,TRBD2,TRBV12-3/TRBV12-4,CASSSRSGSGYNEQFF,TGTGCCAGCAGTTCGAGAAGCGGGAGTGGGTACAATGAGCAGTTCTTC
-,TRBJ2-7,TRBD1,TRBV5-5,CASSSRTGYEQYF,TGTGCCAGCAGCTCACGGACAGGATACGAGCAGTACTTC
few,TRBJ2-1,-,TRBV28,CASSSPEIRGEQFF,TGTGCCAGCAGTTCCCCCGAGATTCGGGGTGAGCAGTTCTTC
-,TRBJ2-1,-,TRBV20-1,CSARVRDNEQFF,TGCAGTGCTAGAGTTCGCGACAATGAGCAGTTCTTC
-,TRBJ2-6,TRBD2,TRBV5-4,CASSSGRARTGANVLTF,TGTGCCAGCAGCTCCGGGAGGGCAAGGACCGGGGCCAACGTCCTGACTTTC
many,TRBJ2-6,TRBD1,TRBV29-1,CSVPGQGLFGANVLTF,TGCAGCGTTCCGGGACAGGGTTTATTTGGGGCCAACGTCCTGACTTTC
few,TRBJ2-1,-,TRBV5-1,CASRRGGHNEQFF,TGCGCCAGCAGACGAGGAGGCCACAATGAGCAGTTCTTC
-,TRBJ1-5,TRBD1,TRBV11-2,CASSRAGGHQPQHF,TGTGCCAGCAGCCGAGCAGGGGGTCATCAGCCCCAGCATTTT
-,TRBJ2-6,-,TRBV11-2,CASSLRWAGANVLTF,TGTGCCAGCAGCTTAAGGTGGGCTGGGGCCAACGTCCTGACTTTC
-,TRBJ1-5,-,TRBV20-1,CSARDQAPGGNQPQHF,TGCAGTGCTAGAGATCAGGCCCCAGGGGGCAATCAGCCCCAGCATTTT
few,TRBJ2-1,-,TRBV5-4,CASSQGAGGSWNEQFF,TGTGCCAGCAGTCAGGGGGCGGGAGGGAGTTGGAATGAGCAGTTCTTC
-,TRBJ2-1,-,TRBV2,CASSETVISYNEQFF,TGTGCCAGCAGTGAGACAGTAATCTCCTACAATGAGCAGTTCTTC
-,TRBJ1-3,-,TRBV6-5,CASRDPWGNTIYF,TGTGCCAGCCGGGACCCTTGGGGAAACACCATATATTTT
few,TRBJ2-5,-,TRBV5-1,CASTMGAEQETQYF,TGCGCCAGCACGATGGGGGCAGAACAAGAGACCCAGTACTTC
-,TRBJ2-1,TRBD2,TRBV19,CASSPPLAVSYNEQFF,TGTGCCAGTAGTCCGCCCCTAGCGGTTTCCTACAATGAGCAGTTCTTC
few,TRBJ2-1,-,TRBV29-1,CSVTLLEWGSYNEQFF,TGCAGCGTCACGTTACTTGAGTGGGGCTCCTACAATGAGCAGTTCTTC
few,TRBJ1-5,-,TRBV6-5,CASSYSWDGNQPQHF,TGTGCCAGCAGTTACTCGTGGGACGGTAATCAGCCCCAGCATTTT
many,TRBJ2-7,-,TRBV24-1,CATSPPGHEAEQYF,TGTGCCACCAGTCCTCCGGGACATGAGGCCGAGCAGTACTTC